The 15 T cell receptor beta chains presented below share a single source sample, sequenced in a study of cytomegalovirus exposure and HLA in healthy donors. With 60 Vbeta and 13 Jbeta primers, the PCR was carried out. Data came from immunoSEQ multiplex PCR; TCRdb stores just in-frame clones and leaves some out. This sample yields around 280,000 clones, of which over 85% are seen a single time; more than 2% belongs to the top ten. The sequenced sample consisted of PBMCs. Receptors were obtained from a woman between 18 and 30 years old in good health and CMV-seronegative.

The rearrangement uses TRBV11-2 and TRBJ1-1; D gene uncertain. Germline CDR1 SGHAT, CDR2 FQNNGV. The CDR3 length is 14 residues. V was shortened by 1 base and J by 0 bases, with 6 bases between the two germline ends. In nucleotides, the CDR3 is TGTGCCAGCAGCTTAGGTGGGCTGAACACTGAAGCTTTCTTT. This gives the protein CASSLGGLNTEAFF.

The J gene is TRBJ1-1, the V gene TRBV30, with D perhaps matching TRBD1 (6 bases). CDR1 and CDR2 (germline): GTSNPN, SVGIG (reference sequence). The CDR3 covers 14 residues. The ends were cut back, 3 bases at V and 1 base at J, with 12 bases in the middle. CDR3 bases: TGTGCCTGGAGAGCCCGGACAGCGAACACTGAAGCTTTCTTT. Protein sequence: CAWRARTANTEAFF.

V and J are TRBV6-5 and TRBJ1-1; TRBD1 might be the D (5 bases). This CDR3 spans 12 amino acids. The V and J ends lost 4 bases and 10 bases respectively, with 13 bases between them. Germline V gene data show CDR1 as MNHEY and CDR2 as SVGAGI. CDR3: CASSWGPMGAFF. CDR3 DNA: TGTGCCAGCAGTTGGGGCCCCATGGGAGCTTTCTTT.

V is TRBV19 and J is TRBJ1-1; no clear D. The ends were cut back, 0 bases at V and 10 bases at J, with 24 bases in the middle. This CDR3 contains 17 residues. From germline, CDR1 is LNHDA and CDR2 SQIVND (reference sequence). DNA for the CDR3: TGTGCCAGTAGTATAGAGGCGATAGACTTTGTGAATCTAGGAGCTTTCTTT. Encoded protein: CASSIEAIDFVNLGAFF.

This clone was recorded once. The V and J genes are TRBV10-2 and TRBJ1-2, with 7 bases aligning to TRBD1. The CDR3 spans 14 residues. The germline V gene encodes CDR1 WSHSY and CDR2 SAAADI. Trimming removed 0 bases from V and 6 bases from J; junction bases left unmatched: 4. CDR3 amino acids: CASSESTGQNGYTF. The CDR3, as DNA: TGCGCCAGCAGTGAGTCGACAGGGCAGAATGGCTACACCTTC.

This sequence joins TRBV5-1 and TRBJ2-5; 9 bases fit TRBD1. The end of the DNA fits TRBJ2-7 better, so the J call may be wrong. The CDR3 totals 15 residues. The germline gives CDR1 SGHRS, CDR2 YFSETQ. In nucleotides, the CDR3 is TGCGCCAGCAGCCCGGAGACAGGGGGTATCGACGAGCAGTACTTC. Translation gives CASSPETGGIDEQYF.

CDR3 sequence: CASSLASTGGGEKLFF. The CDR3 coding sequence is TGCGCCAGCAGCTTGGCCTCGACAGGGGGAGGGGAAAAACTGTTTTTT. The chain combines TRBV5-1 with TRBJ1-4, with 9 bases that match TRBD1. The V segment lost 0 bases and the J segment 8 bases; nucleotides outside the gene matches: 8. There are 16 residues in the CDR3. From germline, CDR1 is SGHRS and CDR2 YFSETQ.

The chain is built from TRBV7-9 and TRBJ2-7, with no clear D. Trimming took off 10 bases at V and 0 bases at J, with 13 bases between the two ends. This CDR3 comprises 13 residues. Germline V gene sequence: CDR1 SEHNR, CDR2 FQNEAQ (reference sequence). The CDR3, as DNA: TGTGCCATCTACGGCGGAGACTCCTACGAGCAGTACTTC. This codes for CAIYGGDSYEQYF. The full variable domain, its missing parts supplied by reference TRBV7-9 and TRBJ2-7, is DTGVSQNPRHKITKRGQNVTFRCDPISEHNRLYWYRQTLGQGPEFLTYFQNEAQLEKSRLLSDRFSAERPKGSFSTLEIQRTEQGDSAMYLCAIYGGDSYEQYFGPGTRLTVT.

The chain links TRBV29-1 to TRBJ2-7; 7 bases are shared with TRBD2. V lost 3 bases, J lost 1 base, and 6 bases stayed unmatched. Looked up from germline, CDR1 is SQVTM and CDR2 is ANQGSEA. The CDR3 contains 14 residues. The CDR3: CSVEGGVESYEQYF. The CDR3 nucleotides read TGCAGCGTTGAGGGAGGGGTAGAGTCCTACGAGCAGTACTTC.

The gene calls are TRBV18 and TRBJ1-2; possibly TRBD1 for D (5 bases). This CDR3 comprises 14 residues. CDR1 KGHSH and CDR2 LQKENI come from the germline V gene. V gave up 0 bases and J gave up 3 bases, with 8 bases separating them. CDR3 protein: CASSPPAGHYGYTF. The CDR3 DNA reads as TGTGCCAGCTCACCACCGGCAGGGCACTATGGCTACACCTTC.

V and J are TRBV27 and TRBJ2-7; 10 bases are a match to TRBD1. CDR3 size: 16 residues. The trim removed 6 bases at V and 3 bases at J, leaving 11 bases unmatched. Germline loops: CDR1 MNHEY, CDR2 SMNVEV (reference sequence). CDR3 residues: CASSFTPDRGDYEQYF. The CDR3 DNA reads as TGTGCCAGCAGCTTTACCCCGGACAGGGGGGACTACGAGCAGTACTTC.

The rearrangement links TRBV27 to TRBJ1-1; tentatively, D is TRBD1 (5 bases). CDR1 and CDR2 (germline): MNHEY, SMNVEV (reference sequence). The CDR3 runs 14 residues. The germline V and J ends were trimmed by 6 bases and 1 base, with 12 bases remaining between them. DNA of the CDR3: TGTGCCAGCAGACCCTGGGGCGGGAACACTGAAGCTTTCTTT. Translation gives CASRPWGGNTEAFF.

V and J are TRBV4-1 and TRBJ2-2, with 14 bases lining up with TRBD2. Germline V lookup: CDR1 MGHRA, CDR2 YSYEKL. This CDR3 region has 16 residues. V lost 5 bases, J lost 6 bases, and 5 bases stayed unmatched. In DNA, the CDR3 is TGCGCCAGCAGCTACGGACTAGCGGGAGGTCCCGGGGAGCTGTTTTTT. Its protein product is CASSYGLAGGPGELFF.

This sequence joins TRBV5-1 and TRBJ1-2; 7 bases map to TRBD1. CDR3 length: 15 residues. Germline V gene data show CDR1 as SGHRS and CDR2 as YFSETQ. The V segment lost 0 bases and the J segment 3 bases; nucleotides outside the gene matches: 5. The CDR3 sequence is CASSLAIGTDYGYTF. The CDR3 DNA sequence: TGCGCCAGCAGCTTGGCCATAGGGACAGACTATGGCTACACCTTC.

V and J are TRBV9 and TRBJ2-3, with 9 bases lining up with TRBD2. The CDR3 runs 15 residues. Unmatched junction bases numbered 4, after V lost 4 bases and J lost 1 base. Germline values: CDR1 SGDLS, CDR2 YYNGEE. The CDR3 DNA follows: TGTGCCAGCAGCCACAGACTAGCGGGCACAGATACGCAGTATTTT. This sequence encodes CASSHRLAGTDTQYF.